These 29 T cell receptor beta chains share one sample of origin, sequenced in a study of blood T cells in healthy people across ages. Primers used in a second PCR of about 7 to 12 cycles were a sample-barcoded 5' primer and a J-beta primer mix. MiXCR was run by TCRdb on the 5' RACE reads, yielding one entry per CDR3 protein. The repertoire holds around 750,000 distinct CDR3 sequences, with 50% to 65% as singletons. Sequenced material: blood. All receptors come from an elderly man in good health.

The chain combines TRBV20-1 with TRBJ2-3, with a possible D match to TRBD2 (5 bases). Germline V gene sequence: CDR1 DFQATT, CDR2 SNEGSKA (reference sequence). V gave up 3 bases and J gave up 14 bases, with 21 bases separating them. This CDR3 is built from 13 residues. The DNA of the CDR3 is TGCAGTGCTAGCGGGGAAAAGCACAGATACGCGTATTTT. Protein sequence: CSASGEKHRYAYF.

Remarks on this clonotype: Mismatch with germline at one junction end may stem from a read error. The V gene is TRBV9, the J gene TRBJ2-1; the match to TRBD2 covers 7 bases. Per the germline V gene, CDR1 is SGDLS and CDR2 is YYNGEE. This CDR3 comprises 17 residues. The CDR3 DNA follows: TGTGCCAGCAGCGTAGGGACCGCTGGCGGGAGCTACGATGAGCAGTTCTTC. Amino acids: CASSVGTAGGSYDEQFF.

This clonotype has just a few counts. The V and J genes are TRBV20-1 and TRBJ2-1; D may correspond to TRBD1 or TRBD2 (5 bases each). The CDR3 totals 15 residues. Trimming cost V 5 bases and J 9 bases, with 23 bases left between them. Germline CDR1 reads DFQATT; CDR2 reads SNEGSKA (reference sequence). The CDR3 reads CSAPARSDPGGEQFF. CDR3 nucleotide sequence: TGCAGTGCTCCGGCGCGGAGCGACCCTGGGGGTGAGCAGTTCTTC.

This clonotype occurred a few times. This chain connects TRBV7-3 to TRBJ2-1; TRBD2 matches at 9 bases. CDR1 SGHTA and CDR2 FQGTGA come from the germline V gene. This CDR3 is built from 15 residues. Trimming at V came to 4 bases and at J to 8 bases, leaving 9 bases not matched to a gene. CDR3 sequence (DNA): TGTGCCAGCAGCTCCCCTACTAGCGGGCATTATGAGCAGTTCTTC. The encoded protein is CASSSPTSGHYEQFF.

The genes are TRBV12-3 or TRBV12-4 and TRBJ2-1; 7 bases are shared with TRBD2. The CDR3 runs to 16 residues. The V and J ends lost 3 bases and 0 bases, in that order; junction bases with no gene match: 5. The CDR3 sequence is CASSFWRGSSYNEQFF. CDR3 in DNA: TGTGCCAGCAGTTTTTGGCGGGGGAGCTCCTACAATGAGCAGTTCTTC.

The chain joins TRBV10-3 to TRBJ1-2; a possible D gene is TRBD1 (5 bases). V was cut by 3 bases and J by 0 bases, with 14 bases left in between. Germline V gene data show CDR1 as ENHRY and CDR2 as SYGVKD. CDR3 size: 16 residues. CDR3 protein: CAISELAGPTNYGYTF. CDR3 DNA sequence: TGTGCCATCAGTGAACTAGCAGGGCCAACTAACTATGGCTACACCTTC.

This clonotype was seen just once. The chain carries TRBV7-2 and TRBJ1-2; TRBD1 agrees at 7 bases. Trimming at V came to 7 bases and at J to 2 bases, leaving 4 bases not matched to a gene. The CDR3 runs to 13 residues. Germline values: CDR1 SGHTA, CDR2 FQGNSA. The CDR3 sequence: CASNQDRNYGYTF. CDR3 nucleotides: TGTGCCAGCAACCAGGACAGGAACTATGGCTACACCTTC. Combining the CDR3 with reference TRBV7-2 and TRBJ1-2 gives the whole variable domain GAGVSQSPSNKVTEKGKDVELRCDPISGHTALYWYRQSLGQGLEFLIYFQGNSAPDKSGLPSDRFSAERTGGSVSTLTIQRTQQEDSAVYLCASNQDRNYGYTFGSGTRLTVV.

The chain has TRBV2 and TRBJ1-1, with D possibly being TRBD1 (6 bases). The V end was cut by 4 bases, the J end by 3 bases, with 9 bases between. This CDR3 region has 13 residues. The germline CDR1 and CDR2 sequences are SNHLY and FYNNEI. The DNA for the CDR3 is TGTGCCAGCAGTGTACAGGGTTACACTGAAGCTTTCTTT. Translating it yields CASSVQGYTEAFF. The full variable domain, with the rest looked up from reference TRBV2 and TRBJ1-1, is EPEVTQTPSHQVTQMGQEVILRCVPISNHLYFYWYRQILGQKVEFLVSFYNNEISEKSEIFDDQFSVERPDGSNFTLKIRSTKLEDSAMYFCASSVQGYTEAFFGQGTRLTVV.

The genes are TRBV3-1 and TRBJ1-2; D is unresolved. The germline V gene encodes CDR1 LGHDT and CDR2 YNNKEL (reference sequence). This CDR3 has 14 residues. Deletions cut 1 base from V and 0 bases from J, with 6 bases between. CDR3 sequence (DNA): TGTGCCAGCAGCCAAGTTTACGCTAACTATGGCTACACCTTC. It encodes CASSQVYANYGYTF.

This chain links TRBV5-1 with TRBJ2-7, with 8 bases aligning to TRBD1. CDR3 length: 16 residues. Germline CDR1 is SGHRS and CDR2 is YFSETQ. V gave up 0 bases and J gave up 2 bases; unmatched junction bases: 7. The CDR3 DNA reads TGCGCCAGCAGCTTGGCCCCAGGGGGCGCGGCCTACGAGCAGTACTTC. It yields the protein CASSLAPGGAAYEQYF.

The rearrangement links TRBV27 to TRBJ2-4; D might be TRBD2 (5 bases). The CDR3 spans 14 residues. Trimming stripped 0 bases from V and 13 bases from J, with 16 bases between. Germline V gene lookup returns CDR1 MNHEY and CDR2 SMNVEV (reference sequence). CDR3 DNA sequence: TGTGCCAGCAGTTTATCGATTGCAGCTGGGGAGCAGTACTTC. This gives the protein CASSLSIAAGEQYF.

This clonotype was counted many times. V gene TRBV14 combines with J gene TRBJ1-2; 7 bases are a match to TRBD1. Germline loops: CDR1 SGHDN, CDR2 FVKESK. The CDR3 contains 14 residues. Trimming cost V 5 bases and J 6 bases; bases outside gene matches: 9. The CDR3 spells CASSSGEGAHGYTF. The CDR3 nucleotides read TGTGCCAGCAGCTCCGGGGAGGGGGCTCATGGCTACACCTTC.

The chain is built from TRBV25-1 and TRBJ2-3, with unresolved D. Deletions cut 0 bases from V and 0 bases from J, with 10 bases between. The CDR3 is made up of 16 amino acids. Germline CDR1 and CDR2: MGHDK and SYGVNS. The CDR3 loop is CASSEYASRSTDTQYF. The CDR3, as DNA: TGTGCCAGCAGTGAATATGCTAGTCGGAGCACAGATACGCAGTATTTT.

This chain links TRBV25-1 with TRBJ1-2; 9 nucleotides line up with TRBD1. From germline, CDR1 is MGHDK and CDR2 SYGVNS. The CDR3 is 16 residues long. V shed 5 bases and J 4 bases; nucleotides not matched to a gene: 11. The CDR3 DNA sequence: TGTGCCAGCAGTTCTCGACAGGGGGGAGACCTCTATGGCTACACCTTC. The encoded protein is CASSSRQGGDLYGYTF.

The sample holds many counts of this clonotype. The rearrangement uses TRBV12-3 or TRBV12-4 and TRBJ2-1; D is unclear. The V gene lost 4 bases and the J gene lost 8 bases, with 9 bases spanning the gap. The CDR3 totals 12 residues. The CDR3 protein is CASSSFQDEQFF. CDR3 coding DNA: TGTGCCAGCAGTTCGTTTCAGGATGAGCAGTTCTTC.

V is TRBV3-1 and J is TRBJ2-2; 8 nucleotides match TRBD2. This CDR3 comprises 16 residues. V shed 4 bases and J 5 bases; nucleotides not matched to a gene: 9. The germline CDR1 and CDR2 sequences are LGHDT and YNNKEL (reference sequence). In DNA, the CDR3 is TGTGCCAGCAGCCGCCCGAGCGGGAGTCGGACCGGGGAGCTGTTTTTT. Translation gives CASSRPSGSRTGELFF.

This clonotype came up a few times. The chain carries TRBV11-2 and TRBJ1-6; tentative D call: TRBD1 (5 bases). The CDR3 extends over 14 amino acids. CDR1 and CDR2 from the germline V gene are SGHAT and FQNNGV. V lost 3 bases and J lost 6, with 9 bases in between. This chain's CDR3 is CASSFFGANSPLHF. The CDR3 coding sequence is TGTGCCAGCAGCTTCTTTGGGGCTAATTCACCCCTCCACTTT.

This clonotype was observed a handful of times. The chain recombines TRBV12-3 or TRBV12-4 with TRBJ2-7; TRBD1 aligns across 10 bases. The CDR3 contains 16 residues. V trimming: 5 bases; J trimming: 3 bases; junction bases outside the gene matches: 10. CDR3 in DNA: TGTGCCAGCAGTCCGAGAGGGACAGGGGTCTACTACGAGCAGTACTTC. Translating it yields CASSPRGTGVYYEQYF.

V and J are TRBV5-1 and TRBJ2-1; TRBD2 is a possible D gene (6 bases). Germline V lookup: CDR1 SGHRS, CDR2 YFSETQ. CDR3 length: 13 residues. V was pared by 7 bases and J by 9 bases, with 17 bases between. The chain's CDR3 is CASDSGRGSEQFF. DNA of the CDR3: TGCGCCAGCGATAGCGGAAGGGGTAGTGAGCAGTTCTTC.

The V gene is TRBV5-1, the J gene TRBJ2-1; D remains ambiguous. The CDR3 runs 12 residues. The germline V and J ends were trimmed by 7 bases and 9 bases, with 14 bases remaining between them. Germline CDR1 and CDR2: SGHRS and YFSETQ. CDR3 amino acids: CASRLEVGEQFF. The CDR3 DNA is TGCGCCAGCCGGCTTGAGGTCGGTGAGCAGTTCTTC.

The V call is TRBV10-3, the J call TRBJ2-3; D is uncertain. V was clipped by 3 bases and J by 4 bases, with 5 bases between them. The CDR3 runs to 12 residues. CDR1 is ENHRY, CDR2 SYGVKD, per germline. This CDR3 is CAISDLPDTQYF. For the CDR3, the DNA is TGTGCCATCAGTGACCTCCCAGATACGCAGTATTTT.

This clonotype was counted only a few times. This chain links TRBV5-1 with TRBJ2-4; 8 bases match TRBD1. Unmatched junction bases numbered 9, after V lost 0 bases and J lost 13 bases. CDR1 and CDR2 (germline): SGHRS, YFSETQ. The CDR3 is 14 residues long. CDR3 residues: CASSLGQGAREQYF. The CDR3 nucleotides read TGCGCCAGCAGCTTGGGCCAGGGGGCGAGGGAGCAGTACTTC.

The chain has TRBV20-1 and TRBJ2-1, with a tentative D call TRBD1 (5 bases). The CDR3 sequence is 13 residues long. Germline lookup yields CDR1 DFQATT and CDR2 SNEGSKA (reference sequence). V was clipped by 3 bases and J by 4 bases, with 10 bases between them. The DNA of the CDR3 is TGCAGTGCTAGTTCGACAGTGTACAATGAGCAGTTCTTC. It specifies CSASSTVYNEQFF.

This clonotype was seen more than once but under ten times. The chain is built from TRBV5-5 and TRBJ2-5; 7 positions match TRBD2. V was clipped by 0 bases and J by 9 bases; unmatched bases: 5. There are 13 residues in the CDR3. CDR1 is SGHKS, CDR2 YYEKEE, per germline (reference sequence). CDR3 nucleotide sequence: TGTGCCAGCAGCTTGGCGGGAGCGGGGCCCCAGTACTTC. The encoded protein is CASSLAGAGPQYF.

The chain recombines TRBV7-2 with TRBJ2-6; D perhaps matches TRBD1 (5 bases). The CDR3 has 15 amino acids. Germline V CDR1 and CDR2: SGHTA, FQGNSA. V dropped 5 bases and J dropped 1 base, with 9 bases sitting between them. The CDR3 bases are TGTGCCAGCAGCCCGCGGACATCTGGGGCCAACGTCCTGACTTTC. Protein sequence: CASSPRTSGANVLTF.

V gene TRBV3-1 combines with J gene TRBJ2-3; 8 positions agree with TRBD1. The V gene's germline CDR1 is LGHDT and CDR2 YNNKEL (reference sequence). J lost 4 bases, V lost 1 base, and 1 base had no gene match. CDR3 length: 14 residues. CDR3 sequence (DNA): TGTGCCAGCAGCCAAGGACAGGGGCCAGATACGCAGTATTTT. This sequence encodes CASSQGQGPDTQYF.

The V call is TRBV20-1, the J call TRBJ1-2, with D hard to call. The length of the CDR3 is 9 residues. Germline loops: CDR1 DFQATT, CDR2 SNEGSKA (reference sequence). Trimming took 5 bases from V and 4 from J, leaving 2 bases between them. DNA of the CDR3: TGCAGTGCTCCCTATGGCTACACCTTC. It yields the protein CSAPYGYTF.

This chain connects TRBV30 to TRBJ1-1, with D perhaps TRBD1 (6 bases). This CDR3 comprises 14 residues. Germline CDR1 and CDR2: GTSNPN and SVGIG (reference sequence). V lost 4 bases to trimming and J lost 2 bases, with 14 bases between them. CDR3 residues: CAWKLKGTNTEAFF. The CDR3, as DNA: TGTGCCTGGAAACTGAAGGGGACAAACACTGAAGCTTTCTTT.

This chain's CDR3 is CASSQDEDLKNIQYF. Written as DNA, the CDR3 is TGTGCCAGCAGCCAAGATGAGGATCTCAAAAACATTCAGTACTTC. The V and J genes are TRBV14 and TRBJ2-4, with D uncertain. The germline V gene has CDR1 SGHDN and CDR2 FVKESK. The CDR3 spans 15 residues. Trimming cost V 0 bases and J 3 bases, with 9 bases left between them. The full variable domain, rest sourced from reference TRBV14 and TRBJ2-4, is EAGVTQFPSHSVIEKGQTVTLRCDPISGHDNLYWYRRVMGKEIKFLLHFVKESKQDESGMPNNRFLAERTGGTYSTLKVQPAELEDSGVYFCASSQDEDLKNIQYFGAGTRLSVL.